These 5 T cell receptor beta chains came from one sample sequenced in a study of somatic mutations in cytotoxic T cells in rheumatoid arthritis (dated by TCRdb to 2016 to 2017). The library was generated by the immunoSEQ multiplex PCR assay. The source is immuneACCESS, and TCRdb retained only in-frame sequences with V and J called. Part of the clones is not carried over; for the studies checked, unresolved V genes explain less than half of this, and the remainder is unexplained. The sample includes some 40,000 clones, with 70% to 85% observed a single time. The top ten constitute roughly 3.2% of the sample. Sequenced material: CD8+ T cells sorted from blood. The origin of the receptors is a man aged 40-49 years in good health.

V is TRBV6-5 and J is TRBJ2-7, with TRBD1 matching 8 bases. CDR3 size: 14 residues. Unmatched junction bases numbered 3, after V lost 0 bases and J lost 5 bases. Germline V gene data show CDR1 as MNHEY and CDR2 as SVGAGI. CDR3 protein: CASSYSQGANEQYF. CDR3 coding DNA: TGTGCCAGCAGTTACTCCCAGGGGGCCAACGAGCAGTACTTC.

The sample holds a few counts of this clone. This chain uses TRBV5-4 with TRBJ1-1, with D unresolved. Trimming cost V 0 bases and J 0 bases, with 9 bases left between them. The CDR3 consists of 15 residues. Per germline, CDR1 SGHNT and CDR2 YYREEE (reference sequence). Here the CDR3 reads CASSLGEAMNTEAFF. As DNA, the CDR3 is TGTGCCAGCAGCTTGGGTGAAGCTATGAACACTGAAGCTTTCTTT.

CDR3 residues: CASKDPGGGETQYF. For the CDR3, the DNA is TGTGCCAGCAAGGACCCCGGGGGCGGGGAGACCCAGTACTTC. V gene TRBV28 combines with J gene TRBJ2-5; either TRBD1 or TRBD2 may fit D (6 bases each). The V and J ends lost 7 bases and 5 bases respectively, with 17 bases between them. The CDR3 runs 14 residues. The V gene's germline CDR1 is MDHEN and CDR2 SYDVKM.

This chain connects TRBV28 to TRBJ1-5; 8 nucleotides agree with TRBD1. The germline V gene has CDR1 MDHEN and CDR2 SYDVKM. There are 15 residues in the CDR3. V dropped 3 bases and J dropped 4; count of bases not matched to a gene: 5. CDR3 in amino acids: CASSLVTGANQPQHF. The CDR3 DNA reads as TGTGCCAGCAGTTTGGTGACAGGGGCTAATCAGCCCCAGCATTTT.

The chain combines TRBV6-6 with TRBJ2-7, with D tentatively TRBD2 (5 bases). The CDR3 covers 15 residues. The V end was cut by 0 bases, the J end by 3 bases, with 12 bases between. Germline values: CDR1 MNHNY, CDR2 SVGAGI (reference sequence). The CDR3 DNA follows: TGTGCCAGCAGTTACTCAGTGACGGGGAGCTACGAGCAGTACTTC. Amino acids: CASSYSVTGSYEQYF.